This is a list of T cell receptor beta chains from one sample in a study of CD8 T cells in ankylosing spondylitis. TCRdb re-derived calls from the 5' RACE reads in MiXCR, one entry per CDR3 protein. The table includes just over 350,000 distinct CDR3 sequences, roughly 20% detected once. Sequencing used blood, either unsorted or a sorted T cell fraction (not recorded which). Source of these receptors: a male donor with ankylosing spondylitis or in good health (not recorded which). CDR3s include the opening cysteine and the closing phenylalanine or tryptophan. The D gene is left open where the match is weak. Not all rows give a size; the values are once, few, many and, for expanded clones, a class.

v_call	clone_size	d_call	j_call	cdr3_aa	cdr3_nt
TRBV12-3/TRBV12-4	NA	TRBD1	TRBJ2-7	CASSQTGGGRYEQYF	TGTGCCAGCAGTCAAACAGGGGGCGGCAGATACGAGCAGTACTTC
TRBV12-3/TRBV12-4	NA	NA	TRBJ1-5	CASSNGRLNQPQHF	TGTGCCAGCAGTAACGGACGGTTAAATCAGCCCCAGCATTTT
TRBV30	few	NA	TRBJ1-3	CAWSVAGNTIYF	TGTGCCTGGAGTGTAGCGGGAAACACCATATATTTT
TRBV6-1	NA	TRBD2	TRBJ2-1	CASRPTLAGGPNEQFF	TGTGCCAGCAGACCAACCCTAGCGGGGGGGCCTAATGAGCAGTTCTTC
TRBV2	NA	NA	TRBJ2-7	CASMGGTRSYEQYF	TGTGCCAGCATGGGGGGCACCCGCTCCTACGAGCAGTACTTC
TRBV4-1	NA	NA	TRBJ2-1	CASSQADGSSYNEQFF	TGCGCCAGCAGCCAAGCTGACGGCAGCTCCTACAATGAGCAGTTCTTC
TRBV2	NA	NA	TRBJ1-2	CASSAYGYTF	TGTGCCAGCAGTGCGTACGGCTACACCTTC
TRBV20-1	NA	NA	TRBJ1-1	CSARDPVQNTEAFF	TGCAGTGCTAGAGATCCGGTGCAGAACACTGAAGCTTTCTTT
TRBV4-2	NA	TRBD2	TRBJ2-5	CASSQERREVGETQYF	TGTGCCAGCAGCCAAGAACGCCGGGAGGTGGGAGAGACCCAGTACTTC
TRBV29-1	few	TRBD1	TRBJ2-2	CSVIRDRETGELFF	TGCAGCGTTATTAGGGACAGGGAGACCGGGGAGCTGTTTTTT
TRBV27	NA	NA	TRBJ2-2	CASSPSIAGELFF	TGTGCCAGCAGTCCTAGCATTGCCGGGGAGCTGTTTTTT
TRBV29-1	few	NA	TRBJ2-2	CSVVWSGELFF	TGCAGCGTTGTGTGGTCCGGGGAGCTGTTTTTT
TRBV20-1	few	NA	TRBJ2-7	CSARGHYRPEQYF	TGCAGTGCTAGGGGACACTATCGGCCCGAGCAGTACTTC
TRBV6-1	few	NA	TRBJ2-5	CASSATSSRETQYF	TGTGCCAGCAGTGCTACTAGCAGTCGGGAGACCCAGTACTTC
TRBV6-5	few	NA	TRBJ2-6	CASSYSISGANVLTF	TGTGCCAGCAGTTACTCAATCTCTGGGGCCAACGTCCTGACTTTC
TRBV7-9	few	NA	TRBJ2-1	CASSLAQRGADEQFF	TGTGCCAGCAGCTTAGCGCAAAGGGGAGCAGATGAGCAGTTCTTC
TRBV4-1	few	NA	TRBJ1-2	CASSPIGGGYTF	TGCGCCAGCAGCCCAATTGGGGGAGGCTACACCTTC
TRBV6-2/TRBV6-3	NA	TRBD2	TRBJ2-2	CASSTSGGLNTGELFF	TGTGCCAGCAGTACTAGCGGGGGCCTGAACACCGGGGAGCTGTTTTTT
TRBV27	NA	TRBD1	TRBJ2-7	CASSFATGNYEQYF	TGTGCCAGCAGTTTCGCGACAGGGAACTACGAGCAGTACTTC
TRBV6-2/TRBV6-3	few	NA	TRBJ2-3	CASSYDWRATQYF	TGTGCCAGCAGTTACGACTGGCGGGCTACGCAGTATTTT
TRBV6-1	NA	NA	TRBJ2-1	CASRGQGLYSYNEQFF	TGTGCCAGCAGGGGGCAGGGGCTATACTCCTACAATGAGCAGTTCTTC
TRBV7-2	few	TRBD2	TRBJ2-1	CASSLTSGVLDEQFF	TGTGCCAGCAGCTTGACTAGCGGGGTCTTGGATGAGCAGTTCTTC
TRBV7-7	few	NA	TRBJ2-1	CASSESVGVYNEQFF	TGTGCTAGCAGCGAAAGCGTCGGGGTCTACAATGAGCAGTTCTTC
TRBV6-1	NA	NA	TRBJ2-2	CASTQGLGTGELFF	TGTGCCAGCACCCAGGGGTTGGGCACCGGGGAGCTGTTTTTT
TRBV12-3/TRBV12-4	NA	NA	TRBJ2-7	CASSLDTGSYEQYF	TGTGCCAGCAGTTTGGATACAGGGTCCTACGAGCAGTACTTC
TRBV28	NA	NA	TRBJ1-5	CASSWGKGGNQPQHF	TGTGCCAGCAGTTGGGGAAAGGGCGGCAATCAGCCCCAGCATTTT
TRBV20-1	NA	NA	TRBJ2-1	CRLADSTGEQFF	TGCAGATTAGCGGACAGCACCGGTGAGCAGTTCTTC
TRBV3-1	few	NA	TRBJ2-7	CASSQSRESYEQYF	TGTGCCAGCAGCCAAAGTAGGGAATCCTACGAGCAGTACTTC
TRBV12-3/TRBV12-4	few	NA	TRBJ1-4	CASSLSGATNEKLFF	TGTGCCAGCAGTTTATCGGGGGCAACTAATGAAAAACTGTTTTTT
TRBV9	few	NA	TRBJ2-4	CASSVGLGLGNIQYF	TGTGCCAGCAGCGTAGGTTTGGGATTAGGAAACATTCAGTACTTC
TRBV20-1	NA	TRBD2	TRBJ2-3	CSARGDLAGGISDTQYF	TGCAGTGCTAGAGGGGATCTAGCGGGGGGTATCTCAGATACGCAGTATTTT
TRBV7-8	few	NA	TRBJ2-6	CASSFGQRISGANVLTF	TGTGCCAGCAGCTTCGGACAAAGAATCTCTGGGGCCAACGTCCTGACTTTC
TRBV7-9	few	TRBD1	TRBJ2-1	CASRPGQGYNEQFF	TGTGCCAGCAGACCGGGACAGGGGTACAATGAGCAGTTCTTC
TRBV15	NA	TRBD2	TRBJ2-1	CATGGTSSYNEQFF	TGTGCCACAGGGGGGACTAGCAGCTACAATGAGCAGTTCTTC
TRBV3-1	few	NA	TRBJ2-7	CASSQVTHRYEQYF	TGTGCCAGCAGCCAAGTAACTCACCGCTACGAGCAGTACTTC
TRBV4-1	NA	TRBD2	TRBJ2-5	CASPQRGKDLQETQYF	TGCGCCAGCCCTCAGCGGGGAAAGGATCTCCAAGAGACCCAGTACTTC
TRBV9	many	NA	TRBJ2-1	CASSVGSYNEQFF	TGTGCCAGCAGTGTAGGGAGCTACAATGAGCAGTTCTTC
TRBV6-2/TRBV6-3	NA	NA	TRBJ2-3	CASSYPDRGTDTQYF	TGTGCCAGCAGTTACCCCGATAGGGGGACAGATACGCAGTATTTT
TRBV6-5	many	NA	TRBJ2-7	CASSYQGGVVEQYF	TGTGCCAGCAGTTATCAGGGGGGGGTAGTCGAGCAGTACTTC
TRBV4-1	NA	TRBD1	TRBJ2-3	CASSQEGGTGGSYTDTQYF	TGCGCCAGCAGCCAAGAGGGCGGGACAGGGGGCTCATACACAGATACGCAGTATTTT
TRBV6-1	few	TRBD1	TRBJ1-1	CASGGTGGATEAFF	TGTGCCAGCGGAGGGACAGGGGGCGCCACTGAAGCTTTCTTT
TRBV6-5	few	NA	TRBJ2-7	CASSSGAGDYSYEQYF	TGTGCCAGCAGTTCCGGGGCAGGGGACTACTCCTACGAGCAGTACTTC
TRBV7-9	NA	TRBD1	TRBJ2-7	CASSHGQGVNEQYF	TGTGCCAGCAGCCACGGACAGGGGGTCAACGAGCAGTACTTC
TRBV29-1	many	TRBD2	TRBJ2-1	CSVGAGEIYNEQFF	TGCAGCGTTGGAGCGGGGGAGATCTACAATGAGCAGTTCTTC